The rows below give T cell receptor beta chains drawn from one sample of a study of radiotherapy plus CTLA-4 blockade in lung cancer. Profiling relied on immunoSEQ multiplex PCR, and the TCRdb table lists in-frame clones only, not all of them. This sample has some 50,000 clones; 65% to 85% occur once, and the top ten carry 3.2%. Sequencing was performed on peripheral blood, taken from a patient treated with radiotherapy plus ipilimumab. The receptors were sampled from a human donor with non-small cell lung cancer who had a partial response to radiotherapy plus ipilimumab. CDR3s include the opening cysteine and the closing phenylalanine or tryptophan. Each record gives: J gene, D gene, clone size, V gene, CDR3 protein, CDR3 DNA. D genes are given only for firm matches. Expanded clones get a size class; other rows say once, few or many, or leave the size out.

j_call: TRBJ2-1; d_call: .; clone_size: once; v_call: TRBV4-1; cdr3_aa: CASSQDANRGGYNEQFF; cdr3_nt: TGCGCCAGCAGCCAAGATGCGAACAGGGGAGGCTACAATGAGCAGTTCTTC
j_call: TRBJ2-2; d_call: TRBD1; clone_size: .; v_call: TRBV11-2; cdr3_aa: CASRSTGKMTGELFF; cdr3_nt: TGTGCCAGCAGGTCGACAGGGAAGATGACCGGGGAGCTGTTTTTT
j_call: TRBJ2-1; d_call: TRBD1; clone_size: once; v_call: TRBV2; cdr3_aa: CASSLPGGSYNEQFF; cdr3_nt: TGTGCCAGCAGTCTCCCAGGGGGATCCTACAATGAGCAGTTCTTC
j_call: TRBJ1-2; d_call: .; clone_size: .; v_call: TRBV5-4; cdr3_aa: CASSFGGGANYGYTF; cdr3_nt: TGTGCCAGCAGCTTCGGGGGAGGGGCGAACTATGGCTACACCTTC
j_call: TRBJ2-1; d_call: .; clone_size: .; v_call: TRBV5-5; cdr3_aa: CASSFRDKEYNEQFF; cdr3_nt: TGTGCCAGCAGCTTCCGGGACAAAGAATACAATGAGCAGTTCTTC
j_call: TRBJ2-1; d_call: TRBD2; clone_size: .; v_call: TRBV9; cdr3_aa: CASSVSGATARLSYNEQFF; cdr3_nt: TGTGCCAGCAGCGTTAGCGGGGCGACGGCCCGCTTATCCTACAATGAGCAGTTCTTC
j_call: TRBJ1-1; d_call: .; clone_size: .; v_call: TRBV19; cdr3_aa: CASSIGAFSRARNTEAFF; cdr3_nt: TGTGCCAGTAGTATAGGGGCCTTTTCCAGGGCCAGGAACACTGAAGCTTTCTTT
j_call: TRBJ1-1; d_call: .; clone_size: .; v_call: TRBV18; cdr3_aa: CASSPSQGARGNTEAFF; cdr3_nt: TGTGCCAGCTCACCGTCACAGGGAGCCCGAGGGAACACTGAAGCTTTCTTT
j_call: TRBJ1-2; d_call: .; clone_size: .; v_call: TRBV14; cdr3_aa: CASSQVAGLHGYTF; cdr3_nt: TGTGCCAGCAGCCAAGTCGCAGGGCTCCATGGCTACACCTTC
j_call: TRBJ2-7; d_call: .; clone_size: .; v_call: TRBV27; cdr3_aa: CASSLQVLSYEQYF; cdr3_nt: TGTGCCAGCAGTTTACAAGTTCTCTCCTACGAGCAGTACTTC
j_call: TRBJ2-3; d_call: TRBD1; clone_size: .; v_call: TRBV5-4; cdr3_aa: CASSSLGTGGVDTQYF; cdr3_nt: TGTGCCAGCAGCTCCCTAGGGACAGGGGGCGTGGATACGCAGTATTTT
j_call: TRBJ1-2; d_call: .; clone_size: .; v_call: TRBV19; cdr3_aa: CASSILPVANYGYTF; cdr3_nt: TGTGCCAGTAGTATTCTCCCGGTAGCTAACTATGGCTACACCTTC
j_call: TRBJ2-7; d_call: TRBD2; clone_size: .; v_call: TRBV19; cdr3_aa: CASSSRGVYEQYF; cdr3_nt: TGTGCCAGTAGTAGCCGGGGGGTATACGAGCAGTACTTC
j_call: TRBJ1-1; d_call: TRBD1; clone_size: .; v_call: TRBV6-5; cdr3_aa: CASSRSTGVNTEAFF; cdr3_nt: TGTGCCAGCAGCCGCTCGACAGGGGTGAACACTGAAGCTTTCTTT
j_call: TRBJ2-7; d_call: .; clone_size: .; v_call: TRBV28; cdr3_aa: CASSLQGNEQYF; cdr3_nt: TGTGCCAGCAGTTTACAGGGGAACGAGCAGTACTTC
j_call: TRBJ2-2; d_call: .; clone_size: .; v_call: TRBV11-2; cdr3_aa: CASSPQTSLPGELFF; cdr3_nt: TGTGCCAGCAGCCCCCAGACTAGTTTACCCGGGGAGCTGTTTTTT
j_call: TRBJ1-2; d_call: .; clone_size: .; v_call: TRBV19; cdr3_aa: CASKTDTNYGYTF; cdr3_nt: TGTGCCAGCAAGACAGATACTAACTATGGCTACACCTTC
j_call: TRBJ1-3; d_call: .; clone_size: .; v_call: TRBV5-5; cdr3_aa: CASSLGAGSGNTIYF; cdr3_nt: TGTGCCAGCAGCTTAGGCGCGGGCTCTGGAAACACCATATATTTT
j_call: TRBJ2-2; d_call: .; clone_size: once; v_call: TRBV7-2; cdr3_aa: CASSPEHGALFF; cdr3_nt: TGTGCCAGCAGCCCCGAGCATGGGGCGCTGTTTTTT
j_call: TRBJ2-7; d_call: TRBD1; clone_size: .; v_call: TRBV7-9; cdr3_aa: CASSGTGPNEQYF; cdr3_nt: TGTGCCAGCAGCGGGACAGGGCCCAACGAGCAGTACTTC
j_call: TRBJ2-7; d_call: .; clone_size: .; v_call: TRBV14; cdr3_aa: CASSQETGHYEQYF; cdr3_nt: TGTGCCAGCAGCCAAGAAACAGGGCACTACGAGCAGTACTTC
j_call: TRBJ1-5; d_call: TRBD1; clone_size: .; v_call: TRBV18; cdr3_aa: CASSASRGRDALNQPQHF; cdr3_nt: TGTGCCAGCTCAGCGAGCAGGGGGCGGGACGCCCTCAATCAGCCCCAGCATTTT
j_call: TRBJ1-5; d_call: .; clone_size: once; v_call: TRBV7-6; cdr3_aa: CASSLAGGDQPQHF; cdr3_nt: TGTGCCAGCAGCTTAGCCGGAGGGGACCAGCCCCAGCATTTT
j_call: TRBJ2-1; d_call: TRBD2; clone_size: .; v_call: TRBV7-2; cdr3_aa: CASSLASSGPSSYNEQFF; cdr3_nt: TGTGCCAGCAGCTTAGCATCTAGCGGGCCTAGCTCCTACAATGAGCAGTTCTTC
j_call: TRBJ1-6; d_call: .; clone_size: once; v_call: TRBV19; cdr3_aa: CASHKGFSSYNSPLHF; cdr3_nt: TGTGCCAGTCATAAGGGGTTTAGCTCCTATAATTCACCCCTCCACTTT
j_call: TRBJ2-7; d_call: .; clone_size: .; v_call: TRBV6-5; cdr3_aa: CASSRGSKGSYEQYF; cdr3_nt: TGTGCCAGTTCCAGAGGGTCTAAAGGTTCCTACGAGCAGTACTTC
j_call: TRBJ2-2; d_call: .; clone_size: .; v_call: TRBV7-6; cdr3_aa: CASSYDPGQRTGELFF; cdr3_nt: TGTGCCAGCAGCTACGATCCGGGACAAAGGACCGGGGAGCTGTTTTTT
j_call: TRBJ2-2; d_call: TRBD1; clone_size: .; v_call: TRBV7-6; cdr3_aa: CASSPGQANTGELFF; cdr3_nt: TGTGCCAGCAGCCCGGGACAGGCGAACACCGGGGAGCTGTTTTTT
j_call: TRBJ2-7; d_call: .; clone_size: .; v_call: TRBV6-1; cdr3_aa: CASSDLGYEQHF; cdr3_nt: TGTGCCAGCAGTGATTTGGGCTACGAGCAGCACTTC
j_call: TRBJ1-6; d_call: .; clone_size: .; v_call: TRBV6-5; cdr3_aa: CASSLEQQSPLHF; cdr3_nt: TGTGCCAGCAGTTTAGAACAGCAGTCACCCCTCCACTTT
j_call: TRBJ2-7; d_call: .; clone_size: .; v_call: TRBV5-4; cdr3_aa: CASSLAGVDEQYF; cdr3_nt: TGTGCCAGCAGCTTGGCCGGGGTGGACGAGCAGTACTTC
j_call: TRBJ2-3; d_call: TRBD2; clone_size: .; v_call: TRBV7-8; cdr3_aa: CASSSRRLAGDTQYF; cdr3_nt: TGTGCCAGCAGCTCCAGGAGGCTAGCGGGAGATACGCAGTATTTT
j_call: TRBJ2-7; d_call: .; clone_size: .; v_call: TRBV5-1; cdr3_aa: CASSLAIGVSYEQYF; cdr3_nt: TGCGCCAGCAGCTTGGCTATCGGGGTATCTTACGAGCAGTACTTC
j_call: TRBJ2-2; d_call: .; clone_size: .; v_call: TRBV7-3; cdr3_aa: CASSGQNTGELFF; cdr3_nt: TGTGCCAGCAGTGGCCAGAACACCGGGGAGCTGTTTTTT
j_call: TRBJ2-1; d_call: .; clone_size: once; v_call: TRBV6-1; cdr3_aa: CASSENSAHEQFF; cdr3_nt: TGTGCCAGCAGTGAAAACTCCGCGCATGAGCAGTTCTTC
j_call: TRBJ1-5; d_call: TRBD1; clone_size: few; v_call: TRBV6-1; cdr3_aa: CASSEGGTTGLLNQPQHF; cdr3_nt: TGTGCCAGCAGTGAAGGGGGAACGACAGGGCTACTCAATCAGCCCCAGCATTTT
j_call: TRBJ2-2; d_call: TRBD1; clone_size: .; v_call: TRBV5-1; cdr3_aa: CASSPDRATGELFF; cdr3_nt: TGCGCCAGCAGCCCCGACAGGGCCACCGGGGAGCTGTTTTTT
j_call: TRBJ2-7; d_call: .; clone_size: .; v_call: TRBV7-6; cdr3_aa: CASSLDPGGSYEQYF; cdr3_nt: TGTGCCAGCAGCTTAGATCCAGGAGGCTCCTACGAGCAGTACTTC
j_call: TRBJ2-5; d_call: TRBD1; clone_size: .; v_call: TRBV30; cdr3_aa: CAWSVQGTETQYF; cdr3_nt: TGTGCCTGGAGTGTACAGGGGACGGAGACCCAGTACTTC
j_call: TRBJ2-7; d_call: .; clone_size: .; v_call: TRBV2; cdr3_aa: CASCRDSEQYF; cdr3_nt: TGTGCCAGCTGCAGGGACTCCGAGCAGTACTTC
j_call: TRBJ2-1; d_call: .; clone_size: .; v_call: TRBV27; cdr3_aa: CASSFGGAKNEQFF; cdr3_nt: TGTGCCAGCAGTTTTGGGGGGGCGAAAAATGAGCAGTTCTTC
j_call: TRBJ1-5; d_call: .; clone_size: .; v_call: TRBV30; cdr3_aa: CAWSGGGQPQHF; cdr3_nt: TGTGCCTGGAGTGGTGGAGGGCAGCCCCAGCATTTT
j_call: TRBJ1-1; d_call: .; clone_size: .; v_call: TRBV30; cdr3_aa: CAWNEQSTEAFF; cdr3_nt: TGTGCCTGGAACGAGCAAAGCACTGAAGCTTTCTTT
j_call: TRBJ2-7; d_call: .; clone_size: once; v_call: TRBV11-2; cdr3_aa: CASRSSGTYEQYF; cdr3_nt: TGTGCCAGCAGGAGTTCGGGGACCTACGAGCAGTACTTC
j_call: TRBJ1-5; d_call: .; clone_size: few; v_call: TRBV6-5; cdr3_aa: CASSRHSPNQPQHF; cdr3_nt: TGTGCCAGCAGCCGTCACAGTCCCAATCAGCCCCAGCATTTT
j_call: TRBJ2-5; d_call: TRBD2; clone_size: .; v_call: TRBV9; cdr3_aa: CASTREGTGIETQYF; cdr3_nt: TGTGCCAGCACCAGGGAGGGTACTGGGATCGAGACCCAGTACTTC
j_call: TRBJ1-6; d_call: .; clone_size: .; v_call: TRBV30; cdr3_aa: CAWGQQGNSPLHF; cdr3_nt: TGTGCCTGGGGACAACAGGGTAATTCACCCCTCCACTTT
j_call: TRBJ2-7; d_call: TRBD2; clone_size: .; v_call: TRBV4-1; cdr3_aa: CASSQGRGGLSHEQYF; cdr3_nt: TGCGCCAGCAGCCAAGGACGGGGGGGCTTATCCCACGAGCAGTACTTC
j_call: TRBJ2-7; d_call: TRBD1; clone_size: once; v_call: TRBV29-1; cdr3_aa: CSGGTGVREQYF; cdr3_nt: TGCAGCGGCGGGACAGGGGTGAGAGAGCAGTACTTC
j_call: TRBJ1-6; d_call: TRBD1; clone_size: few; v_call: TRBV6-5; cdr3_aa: CASSYTGGSYNSPLHF; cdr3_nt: TGTGCCAGCAGTTACACAGGGGGCTCCTATAATTCACCCCTCCACTTT
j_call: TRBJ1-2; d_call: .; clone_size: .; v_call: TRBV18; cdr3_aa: CASSPRDIRMANYGYTF; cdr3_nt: TGTGCCAGCTCACCACGGGACATCCGAATGGCTAACTATGGCTACACCTTC
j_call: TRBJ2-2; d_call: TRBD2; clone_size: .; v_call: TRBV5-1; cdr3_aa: CASRHTASGGAFPHTGELFF; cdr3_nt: TGCGCCAGCAGGCATACCGCTAGCGGGGGGGCATTTCCCCACACCGGGGAGCTGTTTTTT
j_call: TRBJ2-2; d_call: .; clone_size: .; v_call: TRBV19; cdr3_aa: CASSIRPTGRSGGELFF; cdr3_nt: TGTGCCAGTAGTATCCGTCCCACTGGGCGCTCCGGCGGGGAGCTGTTTTTT
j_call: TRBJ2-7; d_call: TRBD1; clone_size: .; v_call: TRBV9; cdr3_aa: CASSGGRQGRNEQYF; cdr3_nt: TGTGCCAGCAGCGGGGGCCGACAGGGTCGAAACGAGCAGTACTTC
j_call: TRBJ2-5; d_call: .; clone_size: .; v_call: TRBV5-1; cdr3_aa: CASSWATEETQYF; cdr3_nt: TGCGCCAGCAGCTGGGCAACTGAAGAGACCCAGTACTTC
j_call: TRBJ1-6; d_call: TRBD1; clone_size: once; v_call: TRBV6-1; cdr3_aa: CASSEPTGGLNSPLHF; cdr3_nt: TGTGCCAGCAGTGAGCCAACAGGGGGTCTTAATTCACCCCTCCACTTT
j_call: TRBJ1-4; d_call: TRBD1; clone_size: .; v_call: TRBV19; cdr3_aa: CASSRTGGTVNEKLFF; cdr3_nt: TGTGCCAGTAGTAGAACAGGGGGCACAGTGAATGAAAAACTGTTTTTT
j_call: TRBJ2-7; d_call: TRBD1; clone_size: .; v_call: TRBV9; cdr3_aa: CASSVGQGASYEQYF; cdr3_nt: TGTGCCAGCAGCGTAGGACAGGGGGCAAGCTACGAGCAGTACTTC